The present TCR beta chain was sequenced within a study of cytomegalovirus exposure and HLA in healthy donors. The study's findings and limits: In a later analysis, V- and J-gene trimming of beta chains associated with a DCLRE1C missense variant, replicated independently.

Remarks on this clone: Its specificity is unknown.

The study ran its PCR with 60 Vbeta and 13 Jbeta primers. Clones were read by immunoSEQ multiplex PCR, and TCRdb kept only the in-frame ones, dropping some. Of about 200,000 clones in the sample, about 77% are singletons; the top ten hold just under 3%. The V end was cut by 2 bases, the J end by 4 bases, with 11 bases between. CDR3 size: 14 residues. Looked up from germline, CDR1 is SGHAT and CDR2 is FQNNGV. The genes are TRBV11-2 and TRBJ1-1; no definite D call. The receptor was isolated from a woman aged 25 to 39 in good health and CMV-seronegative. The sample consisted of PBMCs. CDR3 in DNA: TGTGCCAGCAGCTTAAGGGAGGAGGGCACTGAAGCTTTCTTT. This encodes CASSLREEGTEAFF.